This T cell receptor beta chain was captured in a study of human T cells and chemical hapten exposure. This clonotype was detected many times. Its antigen is not identified. As originally analysed: A per-sample median of around 91,000 TCRs was observed, with counts ranging from roughly 23,224 to 700,000. TCRdb reprocessed the RACE reads via MiXCR and lists one record per CDR3 protein. These V and J calls are TCRdb output, not the study's own analysis. The table shows approximately 89,000 distinct CDR3 sequences, with roughly 10% occurring only once. V was trimmed by 0 bases and J by 2 bases, leaving 12 bases between them. This CDR3 comprises 16 residues. CDR1 and CDR2 from the germline V gene are SGHRS and YFSETQ. Overall study results and limits: Relative to controls, expanded TCRs formed significantly more large CDR3 similarity clusters.

Time point given: patch test 2, 6 weeks after DPC sensitization. The sample's treatment: therapeutic diphenylcyclopropenone sensitization with weekly scalp DPC. The clonotype comes from a woman aged 30 to 39 with alopecia areata. Some clones in this sample may be carry-over from other donors' samples. The J gene is TRBJ1-5, the V gene TRBV5-1; D is unclear. The sequences come from whole blood, collected in connection with sensitization to the hapten diphenylcyclopropenone (DPC). DNA of the CDR3: TGCGCCAGCAGCTTGGGCGCCGGGGTTGGCAATCAGCCCCAGCATTTT. As protein: CASSLGAGVGNQPQHF.